The rows below give T cell receptor beta chains drawn from one sample of a study of T cells expressing NK-cell markers. TCRdb re-called the 5' RACE reads, yielding one record per CDR3 amino acid sequence without DNA. The sample table includes some 410,000 distinct CDR3 sequences. Specimen: blood T cells: a sorted CD56 or NKG2C T cell subset, CD4+ or CD8+ T cells, or bulk PBMC T cells (not recorded which). These receptors came from a woman aged 18 to 75 in good health. The CDR3 runs from the conserved cysteine through the conserved F or W.

CDR3	J	V
CSARSRAGNTEAFF	TRBJ1-1	TRBV20-1
CASSTREGLINEQFF	TRBJ2-1	TRBV19
CASSIDSGITYEQYF	TRBJ2-7	TRBV19
CASSPGTSVTDTQYF	TRBJ2-3	TRBV28
CASSFSGAIRELFF	TRBJ2-2	TRBV13
CASSLHGEYNEQFF	TRBJ2-1	TRBV13
CASSPGSGSYNEQFF	TRBJ2-1	TRBV12-3/TRBV12-4
CAIKRTGPYGYTF	TRBJ1-2	TRBV10-3
CASYSRGGDQETQYF	TRBJ2-5	TRBV28
CASSLGDRDTGELFF	TRBJ2-2	TRBV7-9
CASSPRRAGVGYNEQFF	TRBJ2-1	TRBV7-6
CASSRPPSNTEAFF	TRBJ1-1	TRBV4-2
CASSVAAGSYNEQFF	TRBJ2-1	TRBV5-4
CASSSGPLAYEQYF	TRBJ2-7	TRBV7-2
CASSFSEVVGEQYF	TRBJ2-7	TRBV7-6
CASSIALADNEQFF	TRBJ2-1	TRBV19
CASSGPRGEGRETQYF	TRBJ2-5	TRBV6-1
CASSPPRGWGNQPQHF	TRBJ1-5	TRBV19
CASSHSHTEAFF	TRBJ1-1	TRBV7-8
CAISEYWSNTEAFF	TRBJ1-1	TRBV10-3
CASSSDSGRQKAFF	TRBJ1-1	TRBV19
CACPGDNYEQYF	TRBJ2-7	TRBV30
CASSRGLLSYEQYF	TRBJ2-7	TRBV3-1
CATSPFLAGGQNIQYF	TRBJ2-4	TRBV15
CASRGQGVGYNEQFF	TRBJ2-1	TRBV10-2
CASNQRKGTQYF	TRBJ2-5	TRBV5-6
CASSPGTGNNEKLFF	TRBJ1-4	TRBV5-1
CASRTLGGELFF	TRBJ2-2	TRBV12-3/TRBV12-4
CAISEGTTGSTQYF	TRBJ2-3	TRBV10-3
CSAFDSNGNTIYF	TRBJ1-3	TRBV20-1
CSGGGGTGYGYTF	TRBJ1-2	TRBV20-1
CSAPRGDTEAFF	TRBJ1-1	TRBV20-1
CASGKGQNNEQFF	TRBJ2-1	TRBV12-5
CASTEGTDNSPLHF	TRBJ1-6	TRBV9
CASSFRDAGYTGELFF	TRBJ2-2	TRBV5-4
CASNIGGRGTGELFF	TRBJ2-2	TRBV28
CATSRPLQAGSTEAFF	TRBJ1-1	TRBV15
CASSGTANTGELFF	TRBJ2-2	TRBV7-7
CASSFRTENHGYTF	TRBJ1-2	TRBV5-6
CSRTRGQGNTIYF	TRBJ1-3	TRBV20-1
CASSVLYTQVSYNEQFF	TRBJ2-1	TRBV21-1
CAADLRDEQYF	TRBJ2-7	TRBV30
CATSASGGGAADTQYF	TRBJ2-3	TRBV7-2
CASSPSLRSVETQYF	TRBJ2-5	TRBV27
CSASAGSTLVDEQFF	TRBJ2-1	TRBV20-1
CAWSVGTGGREPQHF	TRBJ1-5	TRBV30
CASSYSRVAGGYNEQFF	TRBJ2-1	TRBV6-5
CASSHLITGTGGGYGYTF	TRBJ1-2	TRBV4-1
CAIAGLAGLNEQFF	TRBJ2-1	TRBV28
CASSQGAGARITDTQYF	TRBJ2-3	TRBV12-3/TRBV12-4
CASSSQGDTEAFF	TRBJ1-1	TRBV7-3
CASSVGRGLYGYTF	TRBJ1-2	TRBV9
CASSYARGDIQYF	TRBJ2-4	TRBV6-5
CASSAKAGVMQFF	TRBJ2-1	TRBV6-1
CASSFRTGGETQYF	TRBJ2-5	TRBV28
CAISFRGQETQYF	TRBJ2-5	TRBV10-3
CASSPAGVGNTEAFF	TRBJ1-1	TRBV7-9